The entry below gives a single T cell receptor beta chain sequence along with its context. Its antigen is not identified. This specimen comes from a study of cytomegalovirus exposure and HLA in healthy donors. 60 Vbeta and 13 Jbeta primers were used in PCR. Assay used: immunoSEQ multiplex PCR; TCRdb lists only in-frame clones, some missing. The sample carries about 150,000 clones, approximately 80% recorded once. Everyone who donated was a healthy bone marrow donor. Study-wide results and caveats: Donors belonging to an Asian-associated ancestry cluster reportedly showed fewer N-insertions in productive TCRs than the approximately 670-donor mean, according to what a later analysis found. In a later analysis, HLA-associated TCR beta chains were more clonally expanded than equally common others. There were several of the most significant clusters that appeared linked to common viral pathogens in a later analysis.

The TCR sequence derives from a man between 25 and 39 years old in good health and CMV-seropositive. Material: PBMCs.

In DNA, the CDR3 is TGTGCCAGCAGTTTAGGGTTAGGGGCCGAGCAGTACTTC. Protein sequence: CASSLGLGAEQYF. The chain couples TRBV27 to TRBJ2-7; perhaps TRBD1 as D (5 bases). The CDR3 is made up of 13 amino acids. V gave up 2 bases and J gave up 6 bases, with 11 bases separating them. Germline V CDR1 and CDR2: MNHEY, SMNVEV (reference sequence).